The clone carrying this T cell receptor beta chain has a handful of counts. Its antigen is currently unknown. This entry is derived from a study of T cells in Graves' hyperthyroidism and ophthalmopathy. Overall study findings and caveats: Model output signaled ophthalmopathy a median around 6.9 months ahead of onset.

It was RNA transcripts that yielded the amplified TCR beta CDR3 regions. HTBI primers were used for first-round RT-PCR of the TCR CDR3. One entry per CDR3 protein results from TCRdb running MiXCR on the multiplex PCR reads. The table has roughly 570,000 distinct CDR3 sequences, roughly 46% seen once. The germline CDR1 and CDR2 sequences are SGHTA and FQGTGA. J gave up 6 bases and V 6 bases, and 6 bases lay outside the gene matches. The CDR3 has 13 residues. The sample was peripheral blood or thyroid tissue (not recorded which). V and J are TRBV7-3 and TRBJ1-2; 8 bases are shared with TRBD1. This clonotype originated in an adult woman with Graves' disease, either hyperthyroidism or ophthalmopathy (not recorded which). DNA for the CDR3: TGTGCCAGCAGGCCCCAGGGGGCTGATGGCTACACCTTC. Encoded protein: CASRPQGADGYTF. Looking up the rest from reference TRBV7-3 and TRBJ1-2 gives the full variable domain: GAGVSQTPSNKVTEKGKYVELRCDPISGHTALYWYRQSLGQGPEFLIYFQGTGAADDSGLPNDRFFAVRPEGSVSTLKIQRTERGDSAVYLCASRPQGADGYTFGSGTRLTVV.